A selection of T cell receptor beta chains follows, all from one sample in a study of identical twins. In TCRdb, the 5' RACE reads were re-called with MiXCR into one record per CDR3 protein. The sample lists a few hundred thousand distinct CDR3 sequences, 6.5% occurring once. These records were also assigned to another study, of T cells expressing NK-cell markers.

Sequencing input: CD8+ T cells sorted from blood. Receptor source: a woman between 18 and 29 years old in good health. The CDR3 runs from the conserved cysteine through the conserved F or W. The order of the fields is V gene, J gene, D gene, clone size, CDR3 protein, CDR3 DNA. D genes are given only for firm matches. For some rows the clone size is stated as once, few or many, or as a class when expanded; others skip it.

v_call: TRBV27; j_call: TRBJ2-4; d_call: .; clone_size: .; cdr3_aa: CASSWDTNGIQYF; cdr3_nt: TGTGCCAGCAGTTGGGACACGAACGGCATTCAGTACTTC
v_call: TRBV9; j_call: TRBJ1-5; d_call: .; clone_size: few; cdr3_aa: CASSRGGGSNQPQHF; cdr3_nt: TGTGCCAGCAGCCGAGGGGGGGGTAGCAATCAGCCCCAGCATTTT
v_call: TRBV7-8; j_call: TRBJ2-1; d_call: .; clone_size: .; cdr3_aa: CASSLLRINEQFF; cdr3_nt: TGTGCCAGCAGCTTGCTCCGGATCAATGAGCAGTTCTTC
v_call: TRBV7-8; j_call: TRBJ2-5; d_call: .; clone_size: few; cdr3_aa: CASSLEGAMGETQYF; cdr3_nt: TGTGCCAGCAGCTTAGAAGGCGCCATGGGGGAGACCCAGTACTTC
v_call: TRBV6-1; j_call: TRBJ2-1; d_call: .; clone_size: few; cdr3_aa: CASIPLARDEQFF; cdr3_nt: TGTGCCAGCATCCCTCTGGCTAGGGATGAGCAGTTCTTC
v_call: TRBV7-9; j_call: TRBJ1-5; d_call: .; clone_size: .; cdr3_aa: CASSLRVDQPQHF; cdr3_nt: TGTGCCAGCAGCTTACGGGTCGATCAGCCCCAGCATTTT
v_call: TRBV7-9; j_call: TRBJ2-1; d_call: .; clone_size: many; cdr3_aa: CASSRFEQFF; cdr3_nt: TGTGCCAGCAGCCGATTTGAGCAGTTCTTC
v_call: TRBV11-3; j_call: TRBJ2-2; d_call: .; clone_size: .; cdr3_aa: CASSFSWGIGELFF; cdr3_nt: TGTGCCAGCAGCTTTTCTTGGGGGATCGGGGAGCTGTTTTTT
v_call: TRBV3-1; j_call: TRBJ2-3; d_call: .; clone_size: few; cdr3_aa: CASSPGFTQYF; cdr3_nt: TGTGCCAGCAGCCCGGGGTTCACGCAGTATTTT
v_call: TRBV27; j_call: TRBJ1-5; d_call: .; clone_size: many; cdr3_aa: CASGPGDQPQHF; cdr3_nt: TGTGCCAGCGGACCGGGGGATCAGCCCCAGCATTTT
v_call: TRBV4-3; j_call: TRBJ2-5; d_call: .; clone_size: .; cdr3_aa: CASSPNVNIVQETQYF; cdr3_nt: TGCGCCAGCAGCCCCAACGTAAACATAGTGCAAGAGACCCAGTACTTC
v_call: TRBV7-6; j_call: TRBJ1-5; d_call: .; clone_size: few; cdr3_aa: CASSPGVDSNQPQHF; cdr3_nt: TGTGCCAGCAGCCCAGGGGTGGACAGCAATCAGCCCCAGCATTTT
v_call: TRBV9; j_call: TRBJ2-1; d_call: TRBD1; clone_size: few; cdr3_aa: CASSVAWGRGQEQFF; cdr3_nt: TGTGCCAGCAGCGTAGCTTGGGGCAGGGGACAGGAGCAGTTCTTC
v_call: TRBV10-3; j_call: TRBJ2-2; d_call: .; clone_size: few; cdr3_aa: CAINGRSGENTGELFF; cdr3_nt: TGTGCCATCAACGGCAGGTCGGGGGAGAACACCGGGGAGCTGTTTTTT
v_call: TRBV6-2/TRBV6-3; j_call: TRBJ2-1; d_call: .; clone_size: few; cdr3_aa: CASSPSNNEQFF; cdr3_nt: TGTGCCAGCAGCCCAAGCAACAATGAGCAGTTCTTC
v_call: TRBV6-2/TRBV6-3; j_call: TRBJ1-2; d_call: .; clone_size: .; cdr3_aa: CASSYTGTYGYTF; cdr3_nt: TGTGCCAGCAGTTACACAGGGACCTATGGCTACACCTTC
v_call: TRBV5-5; j_call: TRBJ2-7; d_call: TRBD1; clone_size: .; cdr3_aa: CASSLDRGDEQYF; cdr3_nt: TGTGCCAGCAGCTTGGACAGGGGTGACGAGCAGTACTTC
v_call: TRBV12-3/TRBV12-4; j_call: TRBJ2-3; d_call: TRBD2; clone_size: .; cdr3_aa: CACSLGGTSGYTRTDTQYF; cdr3_nt: TGTGCCTGCAGTTTAGGAGGGACTAGCGGATATACACGCACAGATACGCAGTATTTT
v_call: TRBV4-3; j_call: TRBJ2-1; d_call: .; clone_size: .; cdr3_aa: CASSQGGKGTEQFF; cdr3_nt: TGCGCCAGCAGCCAGGGAGGCAAGGGGACTGAGCAGTTCTTC
v_call: TRBV2; j_call: TRBJ1-1; d_call: .; clone_size: .; cdr3_aa: CASRGRDEAFF; cdr3_nt: TGTGCCAGCAGGGGCCGGGACGAAGCTTTCTTT
v_call: TRBV6-5; j_call: TRBJ2-7; d_call: .; clone_size: many; cdr3_aa: CASSYSEIDEQYF; cdr3_nt: TGTGCCAGCAGTTACTCTGAGATCGACGAGCAGTACTTC
v_call: TRBV27; j_call: TRBJ2-3; d_call: .; clone_size: .; cdr3_aa: CASSLSGFTDTQYF; cdr3_nt: TGTGCCAGCAGTTTATCGGGTTTCACAGATACGCAGTATTTT
v_call: TRBV6-2/TRBV6-3; j_call: TRBJ2-5; d_call: TRBD2; clone_size: .; cdr3_aa: CASSLTLPGGPWETQYF; cdr3_nt: TGTGCCAGCAGCCTTACCCTCCCGGGGGGGCCGTGGGAGACCCAGTACTTC
v_call: TRBV15; j_call: TRBJ2-5; d_call: TRBD2; clone_size: few; cdr3_aa: CATSSLGVAGDSETQYF; cdr3_nt: TGTGCCACCAGCAGCCTCGGGGTAGCGGGAGATTCGGAGACCCAGTACTTC